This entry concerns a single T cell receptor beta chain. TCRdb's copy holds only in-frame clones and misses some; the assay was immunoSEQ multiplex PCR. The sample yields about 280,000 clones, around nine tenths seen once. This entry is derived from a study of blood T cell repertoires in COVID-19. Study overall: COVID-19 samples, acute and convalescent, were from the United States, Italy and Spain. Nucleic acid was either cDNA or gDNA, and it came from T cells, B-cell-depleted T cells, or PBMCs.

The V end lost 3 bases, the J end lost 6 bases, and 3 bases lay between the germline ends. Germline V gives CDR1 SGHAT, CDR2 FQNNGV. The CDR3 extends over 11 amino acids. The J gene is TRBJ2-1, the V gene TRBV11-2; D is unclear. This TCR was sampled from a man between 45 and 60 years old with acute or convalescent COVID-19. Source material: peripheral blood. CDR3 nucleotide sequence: TGTGCCAGCAGCTTGCGCAATGAGCAGTTCTTC. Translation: CASSLRNEQFF.